This T cell receptor (beta chain) was identified in a study of CD8 T cells in Susac syndrome. RNA in amounts of about 0.45 to 1 ug was reverse transcribed with random hexamers. The TCR beta CDR3 was amplified by immunoSEQ multiplex PCR across 54 Vbeta, 13 Jbeta. Each CDR3 protein is one row after TCRdb ran MiXCR on the immunoSEQ multiplex PCR reads. Here the sample spans tens of thousands of distinct CDR3 sequences, roughly 93% being singletons. V was clipped by 5 bases and J by 7 bases; unmatched bases: 11. Germline values: CDR1 MNHEY, CDR2 SMNVEV (reference sequence). The CDR3 contains 16 residues. Healthy donors constituted the control group, matched for age and sex.

The specimen sequenced was CD8+ T cells from PBMCs. The rearrangement uses TRBV27 and TRBJ2-2, with 9 bases that match TRBD1. This sequence originates from a human donor in good health. CDR3: CASSGRTGVLGGELFF. For the CDR3, the DNA is TGTGCCAGCAGTGGGAGGACAGGGGTTTTAGGCGGGGAGCTGTTTTTT.